Presented here are 2 T cell receptor beta chains from one specimen sequenced in a study of shared clonotypes between healthy human individuals. Clones were sequenced by immunoSEQ multiplex PCR, and TCRdb holds only the in-frame ones, with some missing. Counted here are 2 million to 2.5 million clones, more than 90% occurring once; the ten biggest clones make up around 0.13%. Sample: naive CD4+ T cells sorted from blood. Subset defined: CD45RA+ positively selected. These receptor sequences come from a man between 18 and 29 years old in good health.

This clone was seen a single time. The sample has other DNA sequences that encode this CDR3 too. V and J are TRBV30 and TRBJ2-7; tentatively, D is TRBD2 (5 bases). The V gene lost 4 bases and the J gene lost 2 bases, with 9 bases spanning the gap. Germline CDR1 and CDR2: GTSNPN and SVGIG (reference sequence). The CDR3 sequence is 12 residues long. The DNA for the CDR3 is TGTGCCTGGACAACGGGAACCTACGAGCAGTACTTC. This gives the protein CAWTTGTYEQYF.

J is TRBJ1-1 and V is TRBV4-1, with a tentative D call TRBD1 (6 bases). The V end was cut by 4 bases, the J end by 4 bases, with 16 bases between. Germline V gene lookup returns CDR1 MGHRA and CDR2 YSYEKL. CDR3 length equals 15 residues. The CDR3 sequence is CASSRFRGVVTEAFF. CDR3 DNA sequence: TGCGCCAGCAGCCGTTTCAGGGGAGTTGTCACTGAAGCTTTCTTT.